Each of the 21 T cell receptor beta chains below was sequenced from the same sample in a study of blood T cell repertoires in COVID-19. Sequencing used immunoSEQ multiplex PCR; TCRdb keeps in-frame clones, though not all of them. The sample carries approximately 530,000 clones, roughly 89% recorded once. Material: peripheral blood. These receptors were taken from a woman in her fifties or sixties with COVID-19, enrolled during active disease.

This clone occurred once. The V gene is TRBV5-1, the J gene TRBJ1-1; D not certain. V dropped 0 bases and J dropped 0 bases, with 6 bases sitting between them. The CDR3 runs 14 residues. CDR1 and CDR2 from the germline V gene are SGHRS and YFSETQ. CDR3 sequence (DNA): TGCGCCAGCAGCTTGGGGGCCTTGAACACTGAAGCTTTCTTT. It codes for CASSLGALNTEAFF.

The chain employs TRBV29-1 and TRBJ2-7, with 10 bases matching TRBD1. Germline CDR1 reads SQVTM; CDR2 reads ANQGSEA. The trim removed 0 bases at V and 4 bases at J, leaving 12 bases unmatched. This CDR3 has 17 residues. The chain's CDR3 is CSVEDPHRQGAPYEQYF. In DNA, the CDR3 is TGCAGCGTTGAAGACCCGCACAGACAGGGGGCCCCATACGAGCAGTACTTC.

The CDR3 spells CASSLAMQGGRTEAFF. The CDR3 DNA reads as TGCGCCAGCAGCTTGGCTATGCAGGGGGGTAGGACTGAAGCTTTCTTT. This chain links TRBV5-1 with TRBJ1-1, with 7 bases that match TRBD1. With V trimmed by 0 bases and J by 5 bases, 10 bases remained unmatched. This CDR3 is 16 amino acids long. Germline V gene sequence: CDR1 SGHRS, CDR2 YFSETQ.

The chain employs TRBV6-5 and TRBJ2-5; D gene ambiguous. Trimming took off 4 bases at V and 5 bases at J, with 8 bases between the two ends. The CDR3 loop spans 12 amino acids. Germline V gene sequence: CDR1 MNHEY, CDR2 SVGAGI. DNA of the CDR3: TGTGCCAGCAGTTTAAACGCGGAGACCCAGTACTTC. This translates into CASSLNAETQYF.

The sample holds one count of this clone. The gene calls are TRBV19 and TRBJ2-1; 12 nucleotides match TRBD2. Germline V gene data show CDR1 as LNHDA and CDR2 as SQIVND (reference sequence). V lost 8 bases to trimming and J lost 9 bases; unmatched junction nucleotides: 5. The CDR3 totals 13 residues. CDR3 region: CASSSGGAIEQFF. For the CDR3, the DNA is TGTGCCAGTTCTAGCGGGGGGGCAATTGAGCAGTTCTTC.

The chain combines TRBV4-2 with TRBJ1-3; no firm D call. Germline values: CDR1 LGHNA, CDR2 YNFKEQ. V was pared by 5 bases and J by 4 bases, with 18 bases between. The CDR3 covers 16 residues. The CDR3, as DNA: TGTGCCAGCAGCTCCGTCGCGGAGCTATGGGGAAACACCATATATTTT. Encoded protein: CASSSVAELWGNTIYF.

V usage is TRBV6-5 and J usage is TRBJ1-6, with 9 bases lining up with TRBD1. The CDR3 has 15 amino acids. The germline CDR1 and CDR2 sequences are MNHEY and SVGAGI. Losses at the gene ends were 5 bases for V and 10 bases for J; bases not matched to a gene: 9. The DNA for the CDR3 is TGTGCCAGCAGTCGGACAGGGGAGCCGGGGTCACCCCTCCACTTT. It specifies CASSRTGEPGSPLHF.

The genes are TRBV5-8 and TRBJ1-5, with D maybe TRBD1 (6 bases). Trimming cost V 9 bases and J 3 bases, with 13 bases left between them. The CDR3 is 13 residues long. Germline values: CDR1 SGHTS, CDR2 YDEGEE. The CDR3 loop reads CATPGQVNQPQHF. CDR3 coding DNA: TGTGCCACCCCGGGACAAGTCAATCAGCCCCAGCATTTT.

The rearrangement joins TRBV4-2 to TRBJ2-7, with D possibly TRBD1 on 5 matching bases. Germline V gene data show CDR1 as LGHNA and CDR2 as YNFKEQ. This CDR3 has 14 residues. The V end lost 4 bases, the J end lost 5 bases, and 15 bases lay between the germline ends. The CDR3 here is CASSLDQGRNEQYF. Here the CDR3 DNA reads TGTGCCAGCAGCCTAGACCAGGGCCGGAACGAGCAGTACTTC.

This chain joins TRBV6-2 or TRBV6-3 and TRBJ2-1; 7 nucleotides align to TRBD2. Germline V gene lookup returns CDR1 MNHEY and CDR2 SVGEGT. With V trimmed by 3 bases and J by 12 bases, 8 bases remained unmatched. CDR3 length equals 13 residues. Here the CDR3 reads CASSYATSRPQFF. In nucleotides, the CDR3 is TGTGCCAGCAGTTATGCGACTAGCCGACCGCAGTTCTTC.

The genes are TRBV30 and TRBJ1-2; no clear D gene. Germline-derived CDR1 and CDR2 are GTSNPN and SVGIG (reference sequence). The CDR3 length is 11 residues. The V gene lost 3 bases and the J gene lost 8 bases, with 10 bases spanning the gap. In DNA, the CDR3 is TGTGCCTGGAGGGCCTGGTGGGGCTACACCTTC. It translates to CAWRAWWGYTF.

The chain joins TRBV11-2 to TRBJ1-1, with D uncertain. Trimming cost V 3 bases and J 5 bases, with 7 bases left between them. Germline V gene sequence: CDR1 SGHAT, CDR2 FQNNGV. The CDR3 is 12 amino acids. CDR3 in DNA: TGTGCCAGCAGCTTTAGAGGGACTGAAGCTTTCTTT. This sequence encodes CASSFRGTEAFF.

Concerning this clone: Other DNA variants within this sample encode the same CDR3. This chain connects TRBV7-2 to TRBJ1-2; D perhaps matches TRBD1 (5 bases). V lost 3 bases and J 4 bases, leaving 9 bases between the germline ends. Germline CDR1 SGHTA, CDR2 FQGNSA. The CDR3 is made up of 13 amino acids. The CDR3: CASSLGGGYGYTF. The CDR3 nucleotides are TGTGCCAGCAGCTTGGGGGGTGGCTATGGCTACACCTTC.

Notes on this clone: Distinct nucleotide sequences in the sample also encode this CDR3. This chain's CDR3 is CASSFGGYNEQFF. The CDR3 DNA follows: TGTGCCAGCAGCTTTGGCGGCTACAATGAGCAGTTCTTC. The chain links TRBV11-2 to TRBJ2-1; D gene ambiguous. This CDR3 is 13 amino acids long. The V gene's germline CDR1 is SGHAT and CDR2 FQNNGV. The V end was cut by 3 bases, the J end by 3 bases, with 6 bases between.

The chain recombines TRBV5-4 with TRBJ2-7, with 7 bases matching TRBD2. The CDR3 sequence is 15 residues long. Germline V CDR1 and CDR2: SGHNT, YYREEE (reference sequence). The ends lost 2 bases at V and 3 bases at J; junction bases unmatched: 8. CDR3 amino acids: CASSLGSSGVYEQYF. Written as DNA, the CDR3 is TGTGCCAGCAGCTTAGGGTCTAGCGGCGTCTACGAGCAGTACTTC.

The V and J genes are TRBV7-3 and TRBJ1-2; 10 positions match TRBD1. This CDR3 region has 15 residues. With 5 bases clipped from V and 8 bases from J, the junction kept 11 bases outside the gene matches. CDR1 is SGHTA and CDR2 is FQGTGA in the germline V gene. This chain's CDR3 is CASSDPGTGDEGYTF. The CDR3, as DNA: TGTGCCAGCAGCGACCCCGGGACAGGGGATGAAGGCTACACCTTC.

The DNA of the CDR3 is TGTGCCTGGAGTTCCAAAAGGAGCTATCAGCCCCAGCATTTT. Translated, it gives CAWSSKRSYQPQHF. The rearrangement uses TRBV30 and TRBJ1-5; D not resolved. CDR1 and CDR2 from the germline V gene are GTSNPN and SVGIG (reference sequence). V was clipped by 2 bases and J by 5 bases, with 13 bases between them. The CDR3 consists of 14 residues.

J is TRBJ2-6 and V is TRBV11-2, with D possibly TRBD1 on 7 matching bases. Looked up from germline, CDR1 is SGHAT and CDR2 is FQNNGV. This CDR3 has 18 residues. V shed 6 bases and J shed 0 bases, with 18 bases lying between them. CDR3 DNA: TGTGCCAGCAGAACACGGTGGAGGGGGCTCTCTGGGGCCAACGTCCTGACTTTC. It is translated as CASRTRWRGLSGANVLTF.

J is TRBJ2-7 and V is TRBV9; TRBD2 is a possible D gene (5 bases). The CDR3 contains 13 residues. V was cut by 4 bases and J by 7 bases, with 15 bases left in between. Per the germline V gene, CDR1 is SGDLS and CDR2 is YYNGEE. The CDR3 loop reads CASSPLGRGEQYF. The CDR3, as DNA: TGTGCCAGCAGCCCCCTGGGCCGCGGGGAGCAGTACTTC.

The chain uses TRBV7-9 and TRBJ1-2, with a weak D call TRBD1 (6 bases). The CDR3 covers 15 residues. The germline gives CDR1 SEHNR, CDR2 FQNEAQ (reference sequence). Deletions cut 0 bases from V and 7 bases from J, with 15 bases between. This CDR3 reads CASSLAGRGGLGYTF. CDR3 bases: TGTGCCAGCAGCTTAGCGGGAAGGGGGGGTCTTGGCTACACCTTC.

The chain links TRBV19 to TRBJ2-7, with D perhaps matching TRBD2 (6 bases). V lost 8 bases to trimming and J lost 4 bases, with 21 bases between them. The germline gives CDR1 LNHDA, CDR2 SQIVND (reference sequence). CDR3 size: 15 residues. The CDR3 coding sequence is TGTGCCAGTGGGGCGGGACGGGGCAGTGGATACGAGCAGTACTTC. It translates to CASGAGRGSGYEQYF.